This T cell receptor beta chain emerged from a study of cytomegalovirus exposure and HLA in healthy donors. The CDR3 is 15 residues long. The donors were members of the validation cohort comprising about 130 subjects, separate from the roughly 670-subject first cohort. Study-level points and caveats: Most TCR sequences were uncommon, yet certain public TCRs appeared in many donors. The study designated about 160 TCR beta chains cytomegalovirus-associated. The finding came from a later analysis; first-cohort TCR clusters tended to co-occur in the roughly 110 validation repertoires.

Data came from immunoSEQ multiplex PCR; TCRdb stores just in-frame clones and leaves some out. Of about 72,000 clones in the sample, roughly 94% were seen once. Regarding this clone: Its target is not known.

The chain combines TRBV1 with TRBJ1-1. TRBV1 is a known pseudogene. The sequence came from a woman aged 18 to 35 in good health and CMV-seropositive. The material sequenced was PBMCs. CDR3 nucleotide sequence: TGCACCAGCAGCCGAACGGGTGTGATGATCACTGAAGCTTTCTTT. It specifies CTSSRTGVMITEAFF.